The 22 T cell receptor beta chains below were found in one sample sequenced in a study of naive and memory T cell subsets. Study-wide results and caveats: A few larger clonotypes appeared in naive repertoires, especially CD8, possibly memory cells re-expressing CD45RA.

An equimolar mix of two oligonucleotides served as the beta constant-region primer for TRBC1 and TRBC2. Four rounds of PCR amplified the ligated cDNA using nested alpha and beta constant-region primers plus SP2. TCRdb re-called the UMI-ligation and nested PCR reads through MiXCR, storing one row per CDR3 protein. This sample has roughly 100,000 distinct CDR3 sequences, with more than 14% found just once. For these receptors, no antigen is known. Specimen: naive CD8+ T cells from blood. These receptor sequences come from a human donor in good health.

This sequence joins TRBV5-6 and TRBJ2-1, with 11 bases lining up with TRBD2. Trimming cost V 4 bases and J 7 bases; bases outside gene matches: 4. The V gene's germline CDR1 is SGHDT and CDR2 YYEEEE. There are 14 residues in the CDR3. The CDR3 bases are TGTGCCAGCAGCCCGGGACTAGCGGTGAATGAGCAGTTCTTC. Translating it yields CASSPGLAVNEQFF.

CDR3: CASSGGGQTYNSPLHF. The DNA of the CDR3 is TGTGCCAGCAGCGGGGGGGGACAGACATATAATTCACCCCTCCACTTT. The rearrangement joins TRBV9 to TRBJ1-6; 7 nucleotides align to TRBD1. V gave up 3 bases and J gave up 4 bases; unmatched junction bases: 7. Germline loops: CDR1 SGDLS, CDR2 YYNGEE. The CDR3 has 16 amino acids. Based on the CDR3 plus reference TRBV9 and TRBJ1-6, the full variable domain is DSGVTQTPKHLITATGQRVTLRCSPRSGDLSVYWYQQSLDQGLQFLIQYYNGEERAKGNILERFSAQQFPDLHSELNLSSLELGDSALYFCASSGGGQTYNSPLHFGNGTRLTVT.

The V and J genes are TRBV21-1 and TRBJ2-1; TRBD2, as called in the table, went unchecked against the DNA. TRBV21-1 is assigned pseudogene status. The CDR3 runs 16 residues. Here the CDR3 reads CASSPGEGGPYNEQFF. DNA of the CDR3: TGTGCCAGCAGCCCCGGTGAGGGAGGGCCCTACAATGAGCAGTTCTTC.

V gene TRBV4-3 combines with J gene TRBJ2-3; tentatively, D is TRBD2 (7 bases). The V gene lost 4 bases and the J gene lost 2 bases, with 19 bases spanning the gap. The CDR3 extends over 17 amino acids. Germline-derived CDR1 and CDR2 are LGHNA and YSLEER. In DNA form, the CDR3 reads TGCGCCAGCAGCCCCTCCGGCAGCCGGGGGGCCACAGATACGCAGTATTTT. Residues: CASSPSGSRGATDTQYF.

The chain has TRBV7-8 and TRBJ2-5; 7 nucleotides agree with TRBD2. The CDR3 loop spans 18 amino acids. Germline V gene lookup returns CDR1 SGHVS and CDR2 FQNEAQ. J lost 1 base, V lost 5 bases, and 16 bases had no gene match. The CDR3 nucleotides are TGTGCCAGCAGCCATTTGACTAGTAGCGGGTCCCTCCAAGAGACCCAGTACTTC. This codes for CASSHLTSSGSLQETQYF.

The gene calls are TRBV19 and TRBJ2-7; 9 nucleotides agree with TRBD2. Germline trimming cut 3 bases from V and 7 bases from J; bases unmatched to any gene: 7. From germline, CDR1 is LNHDA and CDR2 SQIVND (reference sequence). This CDR3 has 14 residues. The CDR3 DNA follows: TGTGCCAGTAGTATTGGCCTAGCGGGATTTGAGCAGTACTTC. It is translated as CASSIGLAGFEQYF.

Many counts were recorded for this clonotype. The chain is built from TRBV6-5 and TRBJ2-3; 7 nucleotides match TRBD2. The germline V gene encodes CDR1 MNHEY and CDR2 SVGAGI. The CDR3 totals 15 residues. V was pared by 2 bases and J by 1 base, with 3 bases of the junction left unmatched. This chain's CDR3 is CASSYVRGGTDTQYF. The DNA for the CDR3 is TGTGCCAGCAGTTACGTCCGGGGGGGCACAGATACGCAGTATTTT.

This clonotype was counted many times. The chain recombines TRBV19 with TRBJ2-2; 8 bases match TRBD2. The CDR3 runs 12 residues. J gave up 5 bases and V 9 bases, and 2 bases lay outside the gene matches. Germline V CDR1 and CDR2: LNHDA, SQIVND (reference sequence). As DNA, the CDR3 is TGTGCCAGCCTAGCGGGTACCGGGGAGCTGTTTTTT. Translating gives CASLAGTGELFF.

Ten or more counts support this clonotype. This chain joins TRBV7-9 and TRBJ2-1; 13 bases are a match to TRBD2. This CDR3 has 17 amino acids. Trimming took 1 base from V and 7 from J; bases not matched to a gene: 7. Germline V CDR1 and CDR2: SEHNR, FQNEAQ (reference sequence). The CDR3 reads CASSLEGLAGDLNEQFF. DNA of the CDR3: TGTGCCAGCAGCTTAGAAGGACTAGCGGGAGATCTAAATGAGCAGTTCTTC.

There are a few counts of this clonotype. V gene TRBV4-3 combines with J gene TRBJ1-1; D is possibly TRBD1 (5 bases). This CDR3 has 14 amino acids. Germline V gives CDR1 LGHNA, CDR2 YSLEER. Trimming shortened V by 0 bases and J by 4 bases, and 9 bases separated the two germline ends. CDR3 bases: TGCGCCAGCAGCCAAGACGCAGGGCCCACTGAAGCTTTCTTT. As protein: CASSQDAGPTEAFF.

In its sample, this clonotype was seen a few times. The V gene is TRBV7-6, the J gene TRBJ2-7; the D gene is possibly TRBD2 (5 bases). Germline values: CDR1 SGHVS, CDR2 FNYEAQ. V was trimmed by 1 base and J by 2 bases, leaving 9 bases between them. The CDR3 has 14 residues. CDR3 sequence: CASSLGAVPYEQYF. In nucleotides, the CDR3 is TGTGCCAGCAGCTTAGGAGCGGTCCCCTACGAGCAGTACTTC. The whole variable domain, remainder taken from reference TRBV7-6 and TRBJ2-7, is GAGVSQSPRYKVTKRGQDVALRCDPISGHVSLYWYRQALGQGPEFLTYFNYEAQQDKSGLPNDRFSAERPEGSISTLTIQRTEQRDSAMYRCASSLGAVPYEQYFGPGTRLTVT.

The rearrangement joins TRBV13 to TRBJ2-3; D possibly corresponds to TRBD1 (5 bases). This CDR3 has 16 residues. Trimming pared 3 bases from V and 7 bases from J, leaving 20 bases between. The germline V gene has CDR1 PRHDT and CDR2 FYEKMQ (reference sequence). The CDR3: CASSFLRVSSGNTQYF. The CDR3 nucleotides read TGTGCCAGCAGCTTCCTCAGGGTTAGTTCGGGCAATACGCAGTATTTT.

The genes are TRBV12-3 or TRBV12-4 and TRBJ2-1; D possibly corresponds to TRBD2 (5 bases). V was trimmed by 4 bases and J by 4 bases, leaving 11 bases between them. The CDR3 loop spans 14 amino acids. The CDR3 DNA is TGTGCCAGCAGTTCTGCCGGGAAGTACAATGAGCAGTTCTTC. Protein sequence: CASSSAGKYNEQFF.

Written as DNA, the CDR3 is TGCAGCGTTGTAATCGTAGCGGCCAAGGTCGTAGATACGCAGTATTTT. Amino acids: CSVVIVAAKVVDTQYF. The gene calls are TRBV29-1 and TRBJ2-3; D might be TRBD2 (6 bases). CDR3 length: 16 amino acids. The V end was cut by 4 bases, the J end by 5 bases, with 22 bases between. The germline gives CDR1 SQVTM, CDR2 ANQGSEA.

This clonotype occurred many times. The chain carries TRBV7-4 and TRBJ2-7, with TRBD1 matching 7 bases. The trim removed 5 bases at V and 4 bases at J, leaving 8 bases unmatched. From germline, CDR1 is SGHVT and CDR2 SQSDAQ. CDR3 length equals 14 residues. CDR3 region: CASSRRTGGYEQYF. The CDR3 DNA follows: TGTGCCAGCAGCCGACGGACAGGAGGTTACGAGCAGTACTTC.

In its sample, this clonotype was seen a few times. V gene TRBV29-1 combines with J gene TRBJ2-1; weak D call: TRBD1 (6 bases). Trimming removed 6 bases at V and 0 bases at J, with 12 bases between. Germline V gene sequence: CDR1 SQVTM, CDR2 ANQGSEA. CDR3 length: 14 residues. The DNA for the CDR3 is TGCAGCGTCAATACAGGGAACTCCTACAATGAGCAGTTCTTC. It codes for CSVNTGNSYNEQFF.

This clonotype was counted many times. This chain connects TRBV7-9 to TRBJ2-7, with 9 bases identical to TRBD1. The CDR3 length is 15 residues. The germline CDR1 and CDR2 sequences are SEHNR and FQNEAQ (reference sequence). J gave up 4 bases and V 5 bases, and 9 bases lay outside the gene matches. CDR3: CASSPGTGRGYEQYF. CDR3 sequence (DNA): TGTGCCAGCAGCCCGGGGACAGGGAGGGGTTACGAGCAGTACTTC. The whole variable domain, remainder taken from reference TRBV7-9 and TRBJ2-7, is DTGVSQNPRHKITKRGQNVTFRCDPISEHNRLYWYRQTLGQGPEFLTYFQNEAQLEKSRLLSDRFSAERPKGSFSTLEIQRTEQGDSAMYLCASSPGTGRGYEQYFGPGTRLTVT.

This clonotype was detected a few times. V is TRBV20-1 and J is TRBJ2-7; D ambiguous. The CDR3 spans 11 residues. Germline V gene sequence: CDR1 DFQATT, CDR2 SNEGSKA (reference sequence). Trimming left V 6 bases short and J 6 bases short, with 12 bases between. CDR3 DNA sequence: TGCAGTGCCAGATCGGGCCCCGAGCAGTACTTC. Residues: CSARSGPEQYF.

The V call is TRBV12-3 or TRBV12-4, the J call TRBJ2-3; TRBD1 is a possible D gene (5 bases). With 8 bases removed from V and 2 bases from J, the gap between germline ends came to 20 bases. The CDR3 length is 16 residues. The CDR3 DNA is TGTGCCAGCCCCCTGCGAGGAGAAGGACACACAGATACGCAGTATTTT. As protein: CASPLRGEGHTDTQYF.

This clonotype was picked up a small number of times. This chain joins TRBV6-2 or TRBV6-3 and TRBJ2-7; D is unclear. Trimming took off 2 bases at V and 7 bases at J, with 6 bases between the two ends. Looked up from germline, CDR1 is MNHEY and CDR2 is SVGEGT. The length of the CDR3 is 11 residues. CDR3 in amino acids: CASSYVEEQYF. DNA of the CDR3: TGTGCCAGCAGTTACGTTGAGGAGCAGTACTTC.

This clonotype was seen at least ten times. V and J are TRBV18 and TRBJ2-1, with 9 positions matching TRBD2. This CDR3 contains 16 residues. The germline V gene has CDR1 KGHSH and CDR2 LQKENI. With V trimmed by 6 bases and J by 6 bases, 12 bases remained unmatched. This chain's CDR3 is CASSFTARGRGNEQFF. The CDR3 DNA reads TGTGCCAGCTCCTTCACCGCACGCGGGAGGGGCAATGAGCAGTTCTTC. Variable domain in full (rest from reference TRBV18 and TRBJ2-1): NAGVMQNPRHLVRRRGQEARLRCSPMKGHSHVYWYRQLPEEGLKFMVYLQKENIIDESGMPKERFSAEFPKEGPSILRIQQVVRGDSAAYFCASSFTARGRGNEQFFGPGTRLTVL.

The chain recombines TRBV7-3 with TRBJ2-7; D is uncertain. The CDR3 sequence is 13 residues long. The V end was cut by 1 base, the J end by 0 bases, with 4 bases between. Looked up from germline, CDR1 is SGHTA and CDR2 is FQGTGA. This CDR3 is CASSLSSSYEQYF. In DNA form, the CDR3 reads TGTGCCAGCAGCTTAAGCTCCTCCTACGAGCAGTACTTC.